This entry lists 9 T cell receptor beta chains sequenced from one sample in a study of cytomegalovirus exposure and HLA in healthy donors. PCR used 60 Vbeta primers and 13 Jbeta primers. Using immunoSEQ multiplex PCR, the repertoire was profiled, and TCRdb retains in-frame clones only, with some absent. The sample carries about 110,000 clones, roughly 15% recorded once. Sequencing input: PBMCs. The source is a female donor in good health and CMV-seronegative.

This clone was observed a few times. This sequence joins TRBV11-3 and TRBJ2-7; the match to TRBD1 covers 12 bases. V was clipped by 5 bases and J by 5 bases; unmatched bases: 4. The CDR3 contains 14 residues. Germline CDR1 is SGHNT and CDR2 is YENEEA. As DNA, the CDR3 is TGTGCCAGCAGCAACCGGGACAGGGGGCACGAGCAGTACTTC. This encodes CASSNRDRGHEQYF.

In its sample, this clone was seen a few times. The V call is TRBV6-6, the J call TRBJ2-5, with 13 bases aligning to TRBD2. The V gene end was trimmed by 6 bases and the J gene end by 5 bases; junction bases not matched to a gene: 3. The CDR3 spans 14 residues. The germline gives CDR1 MNHNY, CDR2 SVGAGI (reference sequence). The CDR3 is CASRRLAGGETQYF. The CDR3, as DNA: TGTGCCAGCAGGCGACTAGCGGGGGGTGAGACCCAGTACTTC.

The chain is built from TRBV4-3 and TRBJ2-2; D gene ambiguous. The V gene's germline CDR1 is LGHNA and CDR2 YSLEER. V shed 3 bases and J shed 0 bases, with 11 bases lying between them. The CDR3 length is 16 residues. CDR3 region: CASSHPRQANTGELFF. The CDR3 region has the DNA TGCGCCAGCAGCCACCCCAGGCAGGCGAACACCGGGGAGCTGTTTTTT.

Of note for this clone: One end of the junction fails to match germline, which may point to a read error. This chain connects TRBV7-7 to TRBJ2-7; 9 bases fit TRBD1. Germline V gene data show CDR1 as SSHAT and CDR2 as FNYEAQ (reference sequence). The CDR3 is made up of 14 amino acids. CDR3 nucleotides: TGTGCTAGCAGCCCCGGGACAGGGATCTACGAGCAGTACTTC. Protein product: CASSPGTGIYEQYF.

This chain links TRBV6-6 with TRBJ1-4, with TRBD1 matching 9 bases. Germline trimming cut 9 bases from V and 8 bases from J; bases unmatched to any gene: 7. The CDR3 length is 13 residues. From germline, CDR1 is MNHNY and CDR2 SVGAGI (reference sequence). Here the CDR3 reads CASGTGWVEKLFF. CDR3 nucleotides: TGTGCCAGTGGGACAGGGTGGGTCGAAAAACTGTTTTTT.

This clone was counted between two and nine times. The gene calls are TRBV4-3 and TRBJ2-1; D possibly corresponds to TRBD2 (6 bases). This CDR3 contains 12 residues. In germline, CDR1 is LGHNA, CDR2 YSLEER. Deletions cut 1 base from V and 10 bases from J, with 8 bases between. The CDR3 nucleotides are TGCGCCAGCAGCCAAGGGCGGGGCGAGCAGTTCTTC. It translates to CASSQGRGEQFF.

The chain links TRBV30 to TRBJ2-7; D possibly corresponds to TRBD2 (7 bases). The V end was cut by 7 bases, the J end by 3 bases, with 16 bases between. This CDR3 is built from 13 residues. Germline V CDR1 and CDR2: GTSNPN, SVGIG (reference sequence). CDR3 in amino acids: CALVRGAYYEQYF. The CDR3 DNA reads as TGTGCCTTAGTACGGGGGGCCTACTACGAGCAGTACTTC.

The chain employs TRBV27 and TRBJ1-2, with unresolved D. The germline gives CDR1 MNHEY, CDR2 SMNVEV (reference sequence). The ends were cut back, 7 bases at V and 3 bases at J, with 9 bases in the middle. The CDR3 is 12 residues long. CDR3 in DNA: TGTGCCAGCAAGCGGGGTGACTATGGCTACACCTTC. This sequence encodes CASKRGDYGYTF.

This clone was seen a handful of times. The chain is built from TRBV11-3 and TRBJ2-7, with D hard to call. With 0 bases removed from V and 1 base from J, the gap between germline ends came to 7 bases. This CDR3 region has 14 residues. Looked up from germline, CDR1 is SGHNT and CDR2 is YENEEA. CDR3: CASSLDSPSYEQYF. The CDR3 DNA sequence: TGTGCCAGCAGCTTAGATAGCCCATCCTACGAGCAGTACTTC. The complete variable domain, with remaining parts taken from reference TRBV11-3 and TRBJ2-7, reads EAGVVQSPRYKIIEKKQPVAFWCNPISGHNTLYWYLQNLGQGPELLIRYENEEAVDDSQLPKDRFSAERLKGVDSTLKIQPAELGDSAVYLCASSLDSPSYEQYFGPGTRLTVT.